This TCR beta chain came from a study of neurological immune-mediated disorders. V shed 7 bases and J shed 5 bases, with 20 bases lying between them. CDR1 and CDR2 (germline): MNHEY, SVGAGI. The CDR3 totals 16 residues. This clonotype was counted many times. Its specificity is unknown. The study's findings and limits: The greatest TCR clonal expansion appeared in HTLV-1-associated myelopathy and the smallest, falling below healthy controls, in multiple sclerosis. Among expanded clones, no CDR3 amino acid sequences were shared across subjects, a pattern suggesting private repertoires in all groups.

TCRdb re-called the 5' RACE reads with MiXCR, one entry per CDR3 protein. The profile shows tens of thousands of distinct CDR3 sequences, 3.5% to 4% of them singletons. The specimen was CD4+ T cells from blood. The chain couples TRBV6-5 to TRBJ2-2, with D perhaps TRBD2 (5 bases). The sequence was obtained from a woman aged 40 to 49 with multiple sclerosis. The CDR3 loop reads CASNWRVTLETGELFF. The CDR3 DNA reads TGTGCCAGCAATTGGCGGGTGACATTAGAGACCGGGGAGCTGTTTTTT.